The clone carrying this TCR beta chain has only a few counts. As yet, its antigen is unknown. This specimen comes from a study of cytomegalovirus exposure and HLA in healthy donors. The PCR made use of 60 Vbeta and 13 Jbeta primers. This table comes from immunoSEQ multiplex PCR, and its TCRdb copy is limited to in-frame clones, with some not included. The sample records roughly 150,000 clones, roughly 79% being singletons. Germline values: CDR1 SGHTA, CDR2 FQGNSA. Between the trimmed V and J ends, which lost 4 bases and 1 base, there was a span of 11 bases. This CDR3 comprises 15 residues. Whole-study findings and limits: Later genetic work tied a missense DCLRE1C variant to beta-chain V and J trimming. In a later analysis, the majority of CMV-associated beta chains seemingly showed HLA restriction. It is likely that the observed cluster of highly shared sequence variants was a sequencing artifact.

Sequenced: PBMCs. The chain is built from TRBV7-2 and TRBJ1-5; D gene unclear. The clonotype was recovered from a man aged 35 to 55 in good health and CMV-seronegative. The CDR3 nucleotides read TGTGCCAGCAGCTCCCAGTACGGGAGCAATCAGCCCCAGCATTTT. Translating gives CASSSQYGSNQPQHF.